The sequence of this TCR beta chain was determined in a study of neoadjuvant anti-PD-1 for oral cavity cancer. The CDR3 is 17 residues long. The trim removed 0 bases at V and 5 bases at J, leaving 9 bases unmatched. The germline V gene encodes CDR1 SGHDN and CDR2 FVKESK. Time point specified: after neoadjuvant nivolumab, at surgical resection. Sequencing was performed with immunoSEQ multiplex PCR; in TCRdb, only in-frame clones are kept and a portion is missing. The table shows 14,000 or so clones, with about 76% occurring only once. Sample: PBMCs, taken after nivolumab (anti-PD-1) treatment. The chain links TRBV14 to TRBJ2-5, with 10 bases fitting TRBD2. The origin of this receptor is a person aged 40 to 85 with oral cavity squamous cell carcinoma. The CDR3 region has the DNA TGTGCCAGCAGCCAAGAAATCGATAGCGGGAGGAGGGAGACCCAGTACTTC. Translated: CASSQEIDSGRRETQYF.